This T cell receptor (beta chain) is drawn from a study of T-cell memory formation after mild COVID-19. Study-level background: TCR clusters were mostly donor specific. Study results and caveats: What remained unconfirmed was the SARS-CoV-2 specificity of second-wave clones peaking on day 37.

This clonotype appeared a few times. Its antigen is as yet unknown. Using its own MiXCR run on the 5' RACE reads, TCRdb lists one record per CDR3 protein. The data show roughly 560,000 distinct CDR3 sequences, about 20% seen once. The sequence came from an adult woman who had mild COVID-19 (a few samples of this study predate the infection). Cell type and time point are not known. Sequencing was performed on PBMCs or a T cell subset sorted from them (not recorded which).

The CDR3 DNA reads as TGTGCCACGGAAGACTCTGGGGCCAACGTCCTGACTTTC. Protein product: CATEDSGANVLTF. The chain recombines TRBV19 with TRBJ2-6; no reliable D call. This CDR3 spans 13 amino acids. Germline assignment: CDR1 LNHDA and CDR2 SQIVND (reference sequence). V shed 10 bases and J shed 0 bases, with 7 bases lying between them.